This TCR beta chain was observed in a study of blood T cell repertoires in COVID-19. Study overall: The analysed material was cDNA or gDNA that came from T cells, B-cell-depleted T cells, or PBMCs.

The protocol was immunoSEQ multiplex PCR, while the TCRdb copy is restricted to in-frame clones and leaves out a portion. The sample shows around 390,000 clones, 85% to 90% of them seen only once. In terms of age and location, participants ranged from roughly 18 to 100 years and lived in 24 US areas. Trimming removed 7 bases from V and 8 bases from J, with 14 bases in between. The CDR3 covers 13 residues. The rearrangement uses TRBV12-3 or TRBV12-4 and TRBJ1-4; D call uncertain. The sequence derives from a woman in her 50s who had recovered from COVID-19. The sample comprised PBMCs or T cells enriched from blood (not recorded which). The CDR3 protein is CASTPHPEEKLFF. The DNA for the CDR3 is TGTGCCAGCACCCCACACCCGGAGGAAAAACTGTTTTTT.